These T cell receptor beta chains were read from a single sample in a study of cytomegalovirus exposure and HLA in healthy donors. Data came from immunoSEQ multiplex PCR; TCRdb stores just in-frame clones and leaves some out. The sample consists of some 220,000 clones, roughly 81% of them appearing once. Sample: PBMCs. All receptors come from a girl aged 2 to 10 in good health and CMV-seronegative. Both conserved end residues are part of each CDR3. Fields, in order: clone size, D gene, CDR3 length, V gene, J gene, CDR3 DNA, CDR3 protein. A D gene is named only where the DNA matches it firmly. A clone size is listed for some rows: how often the clone was seen (once, few, many), or a class if it is expanded.

size: .; D: TRBD2; length: 17; V: TRBV5-4; J: TRBJ2-5; DNA: TGTGCCAGCAGTCCCGGGACTAGCGGGGGGGCCCGAGAGACCCAGTACTTC; CDR3: CASSPGTSGGARETQYF
size: .; D: TRBD2; length: 13; V: TRBV14; J: TRBJ2-4; DNA: TGTGCCAGCAGCCCCGGGACTAGGAACATTCAGTACTTC; CDR3: CASSPGTRNIQYF
size: few; D: TRBD2; length: 15; V: TRBV6-6; J: TRBJ2-3; DNA: TGTGCCAGCAGTTCTAAGCGGGAGGGGCCAGATACGCAGTATTTT; CDR3: CASSSKREGPDTQYF
size: .; D: TRBD2; length: 13; V: TRBV7-8; J: TRBJ2-3; DNA: TGTGCCAGGCTAGCGGGAGAATGGGATACGCAGTATTTT; CDR3: CARLAGEWDTQYF
size: .; D: .; length: 16; V: TRBV19; J: TRBJ2-2; DNA: TGTGCCAGTAGTATAGGCGTGCGGGTAGGAGCCGGGGAGCTGTTTTTT; CDR3: CASSIGVRVGAGELFF
size: .; D: .; length: 13; V: TRBV7-9; J: TRBJ1-4; DNA: TGTGCCAGCAGCTTACAGGGGAGCGAAAAACTGTTTTTT; CDR3: CASSLQGSEKLFF
size: once; D: .; length: 11; V: TRBV29-1; J: TRBJ2-7; DNA: TGCAGCGTCCGACACCCGTCCGAGCAGTACTTC; CDR3: CSVRHPSEQYF
size: once; D: TRBD1; length: 15; V: TRBV7-9; J: TRBJ1-1; DNA: TGTGCCAGCAGCTCCCACAGGGGTATGAACACTGAAGCTTTCTTT; CDR3: CASSSHRGMNTEAFF
size: once; D: .; length: 11; V: TRBV5-1; J: TRBJ2-1; DNA: TGCGCCAGCAGCTTCGAGTTCGAGCAGTTCTTC; CDR3: CASSFEFEQFF
size: .; D: TRBD2; length: 16; V: TRBV5-1; J: TRBJ2-3; DNA: TGCGCCAGCAGCTTGTCGCCTAGCGGGGCCACAGATACGCAGTATTTT; CDR3: CASSLSPSGATDTQYF
size: few; D: TRBD2; length: 19; V: TRBV6-1; J: TRBJ2-1; DNA: TGTGCCAGCAGTGAAGCGCGGGGGGCGGCGGGGGGGGCCTACAATGAGCAGTTCTTC; CDR3: CASSEARGAAGGAYNEQFF
size: .; D: TRBD1; length: 16; V: TRBV6-1; J: TRBJ1-5; DNA: TGTGCCAGCAGTGATCCGGGACAGGGGGACAATCAGCCCCAGCATTTT; CDR3: CASSDPGQGDNQPQHF
size: .; D: TRBD1; length: 12; V: TRBV7-9; J: TRBJ2-7; DNA: TGTGCCAGCAGCTTCAGGGGGCGGGGGCAGTACTTC; CDR3: CASSFRGRGQYF
size: .; D: TRBD2; length: 14; V: TRBV2; J: TRBJ2-3; DNA: TGTGCCAGCACCCTAGCGGGGGGCACAGATACGCAGTATTTT; CDR3: CASTLAGGTDTQYF
size: .; D: .; length: 12; V: TRBV5-4; J: TRBJ2-7; DNA: TGTGCCAGCAGCTTGGAGGGGCACGAGCAGTACTTC; CDR3: CASSLEGHEQYF
size: .; D: TRBD2; length: 16; V: TRBV27; J: TRBJ2-3; DNA: TGTGCCAGCAGTTGGCAGGGGCGGGGGGGTGGAAATACGCAGTATTTT; CDR3: CASSWQGRGGGNTQYF
size: .; D: .; length: 16; V: TRBV2; J: TRBJ1-4; DNA: TGTGCCAGCGATGCGATCTCAAGTGCCTCTAATGAAAAACTGTTTTTT; CDR3: CASDAISSASNEKLFF
size: .; D: .; length: 17; V: TRBV19; J: TRBJ1-1; DNA: TGTGCCTTAACCGGGACAAACATCTTAAAGGTGAACACTGAAGCTTTCTTT; CDR3: CALTGTNILKVNTEAFF